This is a list of T cell receptor beta chains from one sample in a study of molecular identifiers for immune sequencing clone quantification. TCRdb itself ran the PCR reads through MiXCR, one entry per CDR3 protein. This sample has around 480,000 distinct CDR3 sequences, with 20% to 25% found just once. Sequenced material: naive CD8+ T cells from blood, with Jurkat cell RNA spiked in. Every receptor here comes from a human donor in good health. Some libraries in this study had Jurkat cell RNA spiked in. The CDR3 runs from the conserved cysteine through the conserved F or W.

j_gene,v_gene,len,CDR3aa
TRBJ2-1,TRBV14,12,CASSQTYGTPLF
TRBJ2-3,TRBV7-3,17,CASSLGLGTQYTDTQYF
TRBJ2-2,TRBV12-3/TRBV12-4,15,CASSRTAYGTGELFF
TRBJ1-4,TRBV12-3/TRBV12-4,15,CASAPGDRINEKLFF
TRBJ2-5,TRBV24-1,19,CATSDLLGVGCFDQETQYF
TRBJ1-5,TRBV4-1,14,CASSPSVSNQPQHF
TRBJ2-7,TRBV5-4,15,CASSVSGRSSYEQYF
TRBJ2-7,TRBV20-1,13,CSARLPWGYEQYF
TRBJ2-7,TRBV12-3/TRBV12-4,13,CASTPGTAYEQYF
TRBJ1-1,TRBV5-4,18,CASSVVGGATGSNTEAFF
TRBJ1-2,TRBV12-3/TRBV12-4,13,CASSFPTVDVYTF
TRBJ2-1,TRBV4-1,15,CASSTPTGGLNEQFF
TRBJ2-7,TRBV7-9,13,CASSRDAAYEQYF
TRBJ1-5,TRBV12-3/TRBV12-4,13,CASSSGGFQPQHF
TRBJ2-2,TRBV27,18,CASSLWGFETSVPGELFF
TRBJ2-7,TRBV4-3,16,CASSQVGGQGRREQYF
TRBJ2-6,TRBV27,15,CATRGVDSGANVLTF
TRBJ2-1,TRBV6-2/TRBV6-3,13,CASAPGVYNEQFF
TRBJ1-1,TRBV6-5,16,CASSYSGDRGPTEAFF
TRBJ1-6,TRBV7-9,16,CASSLSQDRVGSPLHF
TRBJ2-1,TRBV12-3/TRBV12-4,16,CASRDPSGGAGNEQFF
TRBJ2-3,TRBV4-3,16,CASSQDALAVLDTQYF
TRBJ2-2,TRBV7-9,18,CASSLSVMRGQDTGELFF
TRBJ2-1,TRBV15,15,CATSARDRGYNEQFF
TRBJ2-1,TRBV9,17,CASSVVIGGSSYNEQFF
TRBJ2-1,TRBV5-5,15,CASSLDIAGYNEQFF
TRBJ2-2,TRBV9,16,CASSPGGGLGTGELFF
TRBJ2-7,TRBV28,13,CASNRAVPYEQYF
TRBJ2-5,TRBV10-3,16,CAISDGTSGSMETQYF
TRBJ2-7,TRBV6-2/TRBV6-3,10,CASRDDEQYF
TRBJ1-3,TRBV20-1,13,CSAWTLDGNTIYF
TRBJ2-7,TRBV6-6,16,CASSYPPPQPVDEQYF
TRBJ1-1,TRBV9,15,CASSPSGGVGTEAFF